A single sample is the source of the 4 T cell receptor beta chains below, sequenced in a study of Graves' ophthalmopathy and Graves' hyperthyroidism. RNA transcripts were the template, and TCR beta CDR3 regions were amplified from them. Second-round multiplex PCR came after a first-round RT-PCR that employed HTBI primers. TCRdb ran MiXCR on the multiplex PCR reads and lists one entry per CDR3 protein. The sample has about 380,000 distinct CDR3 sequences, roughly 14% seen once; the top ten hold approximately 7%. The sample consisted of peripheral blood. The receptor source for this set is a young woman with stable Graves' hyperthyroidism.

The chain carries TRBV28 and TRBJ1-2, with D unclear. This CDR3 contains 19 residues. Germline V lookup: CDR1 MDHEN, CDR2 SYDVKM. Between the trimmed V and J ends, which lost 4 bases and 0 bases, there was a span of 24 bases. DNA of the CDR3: TGTGCCAGCAGTTCCTCGTTGCGCCGTACACTGATTACTAACTATGGCTACACCTTC. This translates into CASSSSLRRTLITNYGYTF.

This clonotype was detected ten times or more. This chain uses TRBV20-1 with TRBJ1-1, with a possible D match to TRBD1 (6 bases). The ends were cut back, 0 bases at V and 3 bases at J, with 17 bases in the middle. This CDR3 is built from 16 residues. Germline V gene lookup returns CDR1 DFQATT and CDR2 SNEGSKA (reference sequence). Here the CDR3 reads CSARDQARGSYTEAFF. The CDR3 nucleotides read TGCAGTGCTAGAGATCAAGCAAGGGGGTCGTACACTGAAGCTTTCTTT.

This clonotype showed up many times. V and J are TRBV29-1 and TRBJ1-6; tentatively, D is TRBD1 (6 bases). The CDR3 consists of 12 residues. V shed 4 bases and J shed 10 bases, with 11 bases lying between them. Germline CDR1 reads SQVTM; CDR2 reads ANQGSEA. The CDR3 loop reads CSVGNRDSPLHF. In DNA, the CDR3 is TGCAGCGTTGGGAACAGGGACTCACCCCTCCACTTT.

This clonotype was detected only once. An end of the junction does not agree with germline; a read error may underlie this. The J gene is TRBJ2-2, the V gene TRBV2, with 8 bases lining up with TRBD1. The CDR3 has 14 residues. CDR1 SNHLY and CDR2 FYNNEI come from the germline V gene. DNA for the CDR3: TGTGCCAGCCACTTCGACAGGGGAACCGGGGAGCTGTGTTTT. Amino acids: CASHFDRGTGELCF.